These 5 T cell receptor beta chains originate from one sample sequenced in a study of blood T cell repertoires in COVID-19. The method was immunoSEQ multiplex PCR; TCRdb's version includes in-frame clones alone and lacks a portion of them. The table lists some 120,000 clones, around 80% of them singletons, with 37% in the top ten. Specimen: peripheral blood. The receptors were gathered from a middle-aged man with active or convalescent COVID-19.

The rearrangement joins TRBV18 to TRBJ1-1; 7 bases are shared with TRBD1. The germline CDR1 and CDR2 sequences are KGHSH and LQKENI. This CDR3 is built from 14 residues. Trimming removed 4 bases from V and 2 bases from J; junction bases left unmatched: 4. The CDR3 loop is CASSHGTANTEAFF. The CDR3 DNA reads as TGTGCCAGCTCACACGGGACAGCTAACACTGAAGCTTTCTTT.

This clone was seen more than once but under ten times. The chain recombines TRBV5-6 with TRBJ1-2; D remains unclear. CDR1 is SGHDT, CDR2 YYEEEE, per germline. The CDR3 contains 11 residues. V lost 4 bases to trimming and J lost 7 bases, with 8 bases between them. The CDR3 loop is CASSMGAGYTF. The CDR3 DNA sequence: TGTGCCAGCAGCATGGGCGCTGGCTACACCTTC.

The chain couples TRBV19 to TRBJ1-5; TRBD1 aligns across 8 bases. Germline CDR1 reads LNHDA; CDR2 reads SQIVND (reference sequence). Trimming removed 6 bases from V and 0 bases from J; junction bases left unmatched: 4. The CDR3 extends over 15 amino acids. The CDR3 bases are TGTGCCAGTAGCCGACAGGGGACTAGCAATCAGCCCCAGCATTTT. Translating gives CASSRQGTSNQPQHF.

V is TRBV5-1 and J is TRBJ2-7; 9 bases line up with TRBD1. The CDR3 sequence is 15 residues long. With V trimmed by 0 bases and J by 4 bases, 5 bases remained unmatched. Germline V gene lookup returns CDR1 SGHRS and CDR2 YFSETQ. CDR3: CASSLASQGAYEQYF. The CDR3 coding sequence is TGCGCCAGCAGCTTGGCCTCACAGGGGGCTTACGAGCAGTACTTC.

This rearrangement joins TRBV24-1 to TRBJ1-2, with a tentative D call TRBD1 (6 bases). The CDR3 is made up of 13 amino acids. V was trimmed by 4 bases and J by 8 bases, leaving 13 bases between them. Germline lookup yields CDR1 KGHDR and CDR2 SFDVKD. The CDR3 nucleotides are TGTGCCACCAGTGACCTTACAGGGAAAGGCTACACCTTC. Encoded protein: CATSDLTGKGYTF.